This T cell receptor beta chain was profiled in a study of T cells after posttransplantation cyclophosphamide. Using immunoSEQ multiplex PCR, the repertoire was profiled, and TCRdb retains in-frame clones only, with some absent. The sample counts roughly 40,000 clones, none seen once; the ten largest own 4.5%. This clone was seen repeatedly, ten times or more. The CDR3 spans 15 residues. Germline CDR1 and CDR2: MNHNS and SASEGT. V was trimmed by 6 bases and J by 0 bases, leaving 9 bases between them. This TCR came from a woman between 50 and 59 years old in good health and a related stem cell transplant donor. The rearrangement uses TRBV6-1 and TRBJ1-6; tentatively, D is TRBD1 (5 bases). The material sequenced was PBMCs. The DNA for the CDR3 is TGTGCCAGCAGCAGGGTCAGCTCCTATAATTCACCCCTCCACTTT. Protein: CASSRVSSYNSPLHF.